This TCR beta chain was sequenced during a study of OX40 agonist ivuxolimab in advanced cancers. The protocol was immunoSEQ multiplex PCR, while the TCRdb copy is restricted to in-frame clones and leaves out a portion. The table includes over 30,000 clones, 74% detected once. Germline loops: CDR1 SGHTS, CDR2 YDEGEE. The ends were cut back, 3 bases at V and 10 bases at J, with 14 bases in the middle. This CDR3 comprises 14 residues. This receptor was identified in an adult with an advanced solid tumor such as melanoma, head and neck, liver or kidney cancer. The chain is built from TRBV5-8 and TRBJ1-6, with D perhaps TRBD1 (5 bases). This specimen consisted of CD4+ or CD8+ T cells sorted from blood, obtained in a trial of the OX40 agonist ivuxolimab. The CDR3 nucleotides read TGTGCCAGCAGCTCGGGACGGATAACATCACCCCTCCACTTT. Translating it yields CASSSGRITSPLHF.